These 9 T cell receptor beta chains came from one sample sequenced in a study of T-cell reconstitution after alpha-beta-depleted transplantation in children. Unique molecular identifiers tagged the TCRbeta library. TCRdb re-derived calls from the PCR reads in MiXCR, one entry per CDR3 protein. Among about 500,000 distinct CDR3 sequences listed, 32% were seen once. Sequenced material: PBMCs from the stem cell graft donor, taken from the stem cell graft. The receptors originated from a human donor who donated a stem cell graft to a child with aplastic anemia.

The chain employs TRBV4-2 and TRBJ2-7; D might be TRBD2 (5 bases). CDR1 is LGHNA, CDR2 YNFKEQ, per germline. The CDR3 covers 15 residues. V dropped 0 bases and J dropped 4 bases, with 13 bases sitting between them. CDR3 protein: CASSQDRSRRYEQYF. In nucleotides, the CDR3 is TGTGCCAGCAGCCAAGATCGTTCCCGGAGGTACGAGCAGTACTTC.

The chain links TRBV4-2 to TRBJ1-1; 9 bases map to TRBD1. After removal of 2 bases from V and 3 bases from J, the junction contained 7 bases not matched to a gene. CDR1 LGHNA and CDR2 YNFKEQ come from the germline V gene. The CDR3 has 16 amino acids. CDR3 loop: CASSQPGQGIYTEAFF. CDR3 nucleotide sequence: TGTGCCAGCAGCCAACCTGGACAGGGGATTTACACTGAAGCTTTCTTT.

J is TRBJ2-1 and V is TRBV30; possibly TRBD2 for D (5 bases). Germline assignment: CDR1 GTSNPN and CDR2 SVGIG (reference sequence). V dropped 1 base and J dropped 8 bases, with 15 bases sitting between them. This CDR3 spans 14 amino acids. The CDR3 DNA reads as TGTGCCTGGAGTGGGAGGCGACCCCCTGATGAGCAGTTCTTC. It codes for CAWSGRRPPDEQFF.

This clonotype was counted only a few times. The V call is TRBV6-5, the J call TRBJ2-1, with 9 bases matching TRBD2. Germline V lookup: CDR1 MNHEY, CDR2 SVGAGI. The CDR3 contains 15 residues. V lost 4 bases to trimming and J lost 8 bases; unmatched junction nucleotides: 9. CDR3 in amino acids: CASSSPGLASYEQFF. The CDR3 DNA follows: TGTGCCAGCAGTTCTCCGGGACTAGCTAGCTATGAGCAGTTCTTC.

The chain carries TRBV12-3 or TRBV12-4 and TRBJ1-2; maybe TRBD1 (5 bases). The V gene lost 5 bases and the J gene lost 4 bases, with 11 bases spanning the gap. The CDR3 runs to 13 residues. The CDR3 region is CASSQAQGYGYTF. The CDR3 DNA is TGTGCCAGCAGTCAAGCGCAGGGCTATGGCTACACCTTC.

The chain employs TRBV12-3 or TRBV12-4 and TRBJ2-3, with 13 bases that match TRBD2. V trimming: 6 bases; J trimming: 3 bases; junction bases outside the gene matches: 6. This CDR3 contains 16 residues. The CDR3 loop reads CASSLTSGRVTDTQYF. The CDR3 DNA follows: TGTGCCAGCAGCCTTACTAGCGGGAGGGTTACAGATACGCAGTATTTT.

This clonotype was observed a handful of times. This chain joins TRBV6-5 and TRBJ2-1; 12 bases align to TRBD1. The germline V gene has CDR1 MNHEY and CDR2 SVGAGI. V lost 2 bases and J lost 13; bases outside the gene matches: 6. This CDR3 contains 14 residues. In DNA, the CDR3 is TGTGCCAGCAGTTACACGTTGGGACAGGGGGCCCAGTTCTTC. It codes for CASSYTLGQGAQFF.

The gene calls are TRBV19 and TRBJ2-6; D not resolved. Trimming stripped 5 bases from V and 2 bases from J, with 10 bases between. Germline V gene sequence: CDR1 LNHDA, CDR2 SQIVND (reference sequence). The CDR3 sequence is 15 residues long. CDR3 in amino acids: CASSVGQAGANVLTF. For the CDR3, the DNA is TGTGCCAGTAGTGTAGGCCAGGCTGGGGCCAACGTCCTGACTTTC.

The V gene is TRBV6-2 or TRBV6-3, the J gene TRBJ2-5, with TRBD2 matching over 9 bases. Unmatched junction bases numbered 6, after V lost 6 bases and J lost 1 base. Germline-derived CDR1 and CDR2 are MNHEY and SVGEGT. The CDR3 covers 15 residues. The CDR3 spells CASRQRTSAQETQYF. The CDR3 coding sequence is TGTGCCAGCAGACAAAGGACTAGCGCCCAAGAGACCCAGTACTTC.